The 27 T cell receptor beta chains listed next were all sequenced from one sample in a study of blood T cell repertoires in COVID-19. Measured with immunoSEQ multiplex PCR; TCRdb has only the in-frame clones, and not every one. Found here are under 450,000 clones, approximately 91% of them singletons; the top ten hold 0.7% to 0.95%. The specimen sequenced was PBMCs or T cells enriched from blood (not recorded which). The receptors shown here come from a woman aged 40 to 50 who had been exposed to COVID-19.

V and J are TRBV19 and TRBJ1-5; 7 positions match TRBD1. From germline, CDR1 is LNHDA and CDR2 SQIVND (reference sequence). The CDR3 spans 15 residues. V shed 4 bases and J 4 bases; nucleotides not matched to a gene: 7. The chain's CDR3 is CASSTAPDRNQPQHF. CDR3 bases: TGTGCCAGTAGTACCGCGCCGGACAGGAATCAGCCCCAGCATTTT.

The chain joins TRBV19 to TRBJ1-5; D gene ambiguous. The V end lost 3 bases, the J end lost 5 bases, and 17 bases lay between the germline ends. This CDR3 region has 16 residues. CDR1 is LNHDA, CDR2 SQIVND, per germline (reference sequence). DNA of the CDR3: TGTGCCAGTAGTATTAGTCTATCCCAAAAACATCAGCCCCAGCATTTT. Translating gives CASSISLSQKHQPQHF.

Here the CDR3 DNA reads TGTGCCAGCAGCTTAGAGGGTCCGAAGGGGTTTGGCACTGAAGCTTTCTTT. Translated: CASSLEGPKGFGTEAFF. This chain connects TRBV11-2 to TRBJ1-1; TRBD1 might be the D (5 bases). Germline lookup yields CDR1 SGHAT and CDR2 FQNNGV. CDR3 length: 17 residues. V lost 0 bases to trimming and J lost 4 bases, with 18 bases between them.

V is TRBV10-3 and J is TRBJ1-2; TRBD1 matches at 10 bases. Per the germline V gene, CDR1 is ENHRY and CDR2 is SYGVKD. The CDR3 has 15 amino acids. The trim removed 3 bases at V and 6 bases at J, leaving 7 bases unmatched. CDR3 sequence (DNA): TGTGCCATCAGTGAAAAGGTAGACAGGGGGCATGGCTACACCTTC. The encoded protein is CAISEKVDRGHGYTF.

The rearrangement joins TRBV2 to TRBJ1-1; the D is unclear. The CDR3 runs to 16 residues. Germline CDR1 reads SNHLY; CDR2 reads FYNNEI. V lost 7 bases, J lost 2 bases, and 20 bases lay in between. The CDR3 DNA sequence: TGTGCCAGCACCTTAGAGAGCGGACGGATAAACACTGAAGCTTTCTTT. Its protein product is CASTLESGRINTEAFF.

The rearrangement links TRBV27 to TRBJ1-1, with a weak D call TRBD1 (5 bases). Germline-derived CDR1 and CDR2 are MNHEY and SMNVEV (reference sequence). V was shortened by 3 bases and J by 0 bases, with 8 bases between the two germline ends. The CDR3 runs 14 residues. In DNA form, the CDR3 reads TGTGCCAGCAGTTTGTCGGGGGTGAACACTGAAGCTTTCTTT. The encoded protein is CASSLSGVNTEAFF.

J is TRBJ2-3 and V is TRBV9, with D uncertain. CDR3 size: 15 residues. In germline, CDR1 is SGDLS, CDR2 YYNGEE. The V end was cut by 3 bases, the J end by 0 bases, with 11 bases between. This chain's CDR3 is CASSGLPLSTDTQYF. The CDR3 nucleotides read TGTGCCAGCAGCGGACTGCCCCTGAGCACAGATACGCAGTATTTT. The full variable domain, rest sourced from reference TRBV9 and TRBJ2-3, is DSGVTQTPKHLITATGQRVTLRCSPRSGDLSVYWYQQSLDQGLQFLIQYYNGEERAKGNILERFSAQQFPDLHSELNLSSLELGDSALYFCASSGLPLSTDTQYFGPGTRLTVL.

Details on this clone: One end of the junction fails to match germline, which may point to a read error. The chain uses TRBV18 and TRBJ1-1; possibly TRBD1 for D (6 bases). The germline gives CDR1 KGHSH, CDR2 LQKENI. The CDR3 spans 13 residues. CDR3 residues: CASSPPGGTEVTF. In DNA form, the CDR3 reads TGTGCCAGCTCACCGCCGGGGGGCACTGAGGTCACCTTT.

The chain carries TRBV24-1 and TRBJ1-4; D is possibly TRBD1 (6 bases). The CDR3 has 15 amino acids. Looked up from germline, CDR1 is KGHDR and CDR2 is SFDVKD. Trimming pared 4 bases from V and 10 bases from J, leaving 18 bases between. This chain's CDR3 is CATSDGVDRTGKLFF. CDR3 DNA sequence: TGTGCCACCAGTGACGGGGTGGACAGAACTGGAAAACTGTTTTTT.

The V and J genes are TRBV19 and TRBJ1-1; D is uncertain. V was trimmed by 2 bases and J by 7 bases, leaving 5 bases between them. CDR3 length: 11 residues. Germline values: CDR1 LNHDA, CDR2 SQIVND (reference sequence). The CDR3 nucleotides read TGTGCCAGTAGTATAAGAGGTGAAGCTTTCTTT. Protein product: CASSIRGEAFF.

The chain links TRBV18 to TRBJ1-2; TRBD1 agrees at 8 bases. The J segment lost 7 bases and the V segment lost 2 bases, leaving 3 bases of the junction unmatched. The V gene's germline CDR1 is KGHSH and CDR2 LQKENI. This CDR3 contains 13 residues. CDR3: CASSPGQGTGYTF. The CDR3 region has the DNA TGTGCCAGCTCACCAGGACAGGGCACTGGCTACACCTTC.

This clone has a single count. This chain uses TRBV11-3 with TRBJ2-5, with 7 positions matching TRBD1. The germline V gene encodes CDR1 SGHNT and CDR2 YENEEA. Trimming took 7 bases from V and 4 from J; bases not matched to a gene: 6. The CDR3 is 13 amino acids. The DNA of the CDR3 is TGTGCCAGCAAGGACAGGATAGGAGAGACCCAGTACTTC. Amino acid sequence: CASKDRIGETQYF.

DNA for the CDR3: TGTGCCAGCAGCCCAGGGGGACTAGCGCTAGAGACCCAGTACTTC. Encoded protein: CASSPGGLALETQYF. The rearrangement joins TRBV9 to TRBJ2-5; 10 positions match TRBD2. The CDR3 runs 15 residues. V lost 4 bases to trimming and J lost 4 bases; unmatched junction nucleotides: 7. The germline gives CDR1 SGDLS, CDR2 YYNGEE.

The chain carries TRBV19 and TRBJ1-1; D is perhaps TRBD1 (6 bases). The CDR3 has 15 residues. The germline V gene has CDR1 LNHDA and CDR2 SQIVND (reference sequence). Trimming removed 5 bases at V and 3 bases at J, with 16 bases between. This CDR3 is CASSPPTRGYTEAFF. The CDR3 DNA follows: TGTGCCAGTAGTCCACCGACAAGGGGGTACACTGAAGCTTTCTTT.

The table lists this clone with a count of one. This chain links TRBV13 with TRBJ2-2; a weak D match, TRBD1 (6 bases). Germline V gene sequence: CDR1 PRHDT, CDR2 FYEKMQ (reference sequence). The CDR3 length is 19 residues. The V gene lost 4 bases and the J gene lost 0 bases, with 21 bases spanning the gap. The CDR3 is CASSSWTGTPKANTGELFF. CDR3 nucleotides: TGTGCCAGCAGCTCTTGGACCGGGACACCTAAAGCGAACACCGGGGAGCTGTTTTTT.

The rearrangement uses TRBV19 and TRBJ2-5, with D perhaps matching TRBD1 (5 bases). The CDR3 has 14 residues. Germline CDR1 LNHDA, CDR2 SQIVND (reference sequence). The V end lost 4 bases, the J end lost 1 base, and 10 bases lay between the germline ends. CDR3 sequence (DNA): TGTGCCAGTAGTAGGGGCCTAACCCAAGAGACCCAGTACTTC. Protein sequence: CASSRGLTQETQYF.

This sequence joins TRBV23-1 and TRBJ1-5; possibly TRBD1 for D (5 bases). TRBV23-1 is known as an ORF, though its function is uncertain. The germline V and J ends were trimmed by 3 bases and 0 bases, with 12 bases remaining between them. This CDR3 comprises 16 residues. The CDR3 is CASSQPGLHSNQPQHF. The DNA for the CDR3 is TGCGCCAGCAGTCAGCCGGGACTGCATAGCAATCAGCCCCAGCATTTT.

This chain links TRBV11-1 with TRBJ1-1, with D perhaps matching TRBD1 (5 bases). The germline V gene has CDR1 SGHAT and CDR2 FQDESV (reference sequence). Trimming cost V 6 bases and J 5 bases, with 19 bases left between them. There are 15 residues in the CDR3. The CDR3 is CASSKRRDRGTEAFF. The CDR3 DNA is TGTGCCAGCAGTAAAAGGAGGGATCGGGGGACTGAAGCTTTCTTT.

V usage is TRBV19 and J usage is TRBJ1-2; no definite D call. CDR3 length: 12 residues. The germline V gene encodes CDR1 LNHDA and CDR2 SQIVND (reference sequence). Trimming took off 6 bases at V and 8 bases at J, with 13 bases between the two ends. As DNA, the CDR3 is TGTGCCAGTAGCCCCGCGGGTTGGGGCTACACCTTC. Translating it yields CASSPAGWGYTF.

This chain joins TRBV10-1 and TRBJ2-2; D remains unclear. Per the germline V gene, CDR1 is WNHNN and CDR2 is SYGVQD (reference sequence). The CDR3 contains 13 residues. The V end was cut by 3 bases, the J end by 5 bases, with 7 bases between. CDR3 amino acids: CASSDRLTGELFF. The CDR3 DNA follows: TGCGCCAGCAGTGATAGACTGACCGGGGAGCTGTTTTTT.

CDR3 sequence (DNA): TGTGCCAGCTCACCACTTTGGACTAGCGGGGGGGTAGGCAATGAGCAGTTCTTC. Amino acid sequence: CASSPLWTSGGVGNEQFF. The chain uses TRBV18 and TRBJ2-1; TRBD2 agrees at 15 bases. Germline loops: CDR1 KGHSH, CDR2 LQKENI. The V and J ends lost 1 base and 6 bases, in that order; junction bases with no gene match: 7. This CDR3 comprises 18 residues.

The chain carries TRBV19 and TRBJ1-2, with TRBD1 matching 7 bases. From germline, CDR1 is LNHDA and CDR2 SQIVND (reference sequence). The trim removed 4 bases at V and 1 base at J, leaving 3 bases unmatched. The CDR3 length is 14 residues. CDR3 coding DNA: TGTGCCAGTAGTACCCACAGGGGTAACTATGGCTACACCTTC. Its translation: CASSTHRGNYGYTF.

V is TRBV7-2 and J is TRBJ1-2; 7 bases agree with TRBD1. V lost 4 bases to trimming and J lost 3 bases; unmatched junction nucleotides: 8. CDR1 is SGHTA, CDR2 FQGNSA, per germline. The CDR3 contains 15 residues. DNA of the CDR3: TGTGCCAGCAGCTACCGCGACAGGGCAGACTATGGCTACACCTTC. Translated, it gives CASSYRDRADYGYTF. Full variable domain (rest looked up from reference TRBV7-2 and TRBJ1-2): GAGVSQSPSNKVTEKGKDVELRCDPISGHTALYWYRQSLGQGLEFLIYFQGNSAPDKSGLPSDRFSAERTGGSVSTLTIQRTQQEDSAVYLCASSYRDRADYGYTFGSGTRLTVV.

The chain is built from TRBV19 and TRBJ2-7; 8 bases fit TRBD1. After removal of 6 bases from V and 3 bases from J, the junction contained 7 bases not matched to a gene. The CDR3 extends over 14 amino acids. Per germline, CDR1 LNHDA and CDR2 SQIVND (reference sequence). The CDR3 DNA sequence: TGTGCCAGTAGCAGGACAGGGAAAAACTACGAGCAGTACTTC. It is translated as CASSRTGKNYEQYF.

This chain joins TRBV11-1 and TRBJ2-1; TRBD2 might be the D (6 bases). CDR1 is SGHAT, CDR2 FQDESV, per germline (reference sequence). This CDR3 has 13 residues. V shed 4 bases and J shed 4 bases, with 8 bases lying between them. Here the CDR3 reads CASSWGTYNEQFF. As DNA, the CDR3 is TGTGCCAGCAGCTGGGGGACTTACAATGAGCAGTTCTTC.

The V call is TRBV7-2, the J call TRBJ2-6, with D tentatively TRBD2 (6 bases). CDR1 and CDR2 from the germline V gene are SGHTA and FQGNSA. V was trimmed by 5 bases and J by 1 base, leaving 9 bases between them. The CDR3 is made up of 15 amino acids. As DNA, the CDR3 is TGTGCCAGCAGCGTGGGGGGTTCTGGGGCCAACGTCCTGACTTTC. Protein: CASSVGGSGANVLTF.

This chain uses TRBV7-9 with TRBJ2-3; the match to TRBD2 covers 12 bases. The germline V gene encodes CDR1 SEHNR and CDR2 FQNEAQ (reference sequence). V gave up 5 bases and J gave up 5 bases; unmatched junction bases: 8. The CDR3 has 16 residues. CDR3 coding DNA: TGTGCCAGCAGCCAGAGTTCGACTAGCGGGGGAGATACGCAGTATTTT. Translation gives CASSQSSTSGGDTQYF.